These T cell receptor beta chains were read from a single sample in a study of blood T cells in healthy people across ages. TCRdb re-derived calls from the 5' RACE reads in MiXCR, one entry per CDR3 protein. The table lists some 560,000 distinct CDR3 sequences, around 27% of them singletons. These data are also associated with another study on T cells of mothers and their children.

The material sequenced was blood. Source of these receptors: a boy younger than 10 in good health. Each CDR3 is given with its conserved first and last residue. A D gene is named only where the DNA matches it firmly. Some rows mark clone size as missing; the rest say once, few, many or name a class of expanded clone.

v_gene	abundance	d_gene	j_gene	CDR3nt	CDR3aa
TRBV15	few	-	TRBJ1-2	TGTGCCACCAGCAAAGGGCAGGGGTTGGGCTACACCTTC	CATSKGQGLGYTF
TRBV12-3/TRBV12-4	few	TRBD2	TRBJ2-1	TGTGCCAGCAGTATTAGCGGGGACCGTACAAATGAGCAGTTCTTC	CASSISGDRTNEQFF
TRBV5-3	few	-	TRBJ2-5	TGTGCCAGCAGCGATAAACAGATTTTCGAAAGGAAGTTCTTC	CASSDKQIFERKFF
TRBV3-1	many	-	TRBJ2-7	TGTGCCAGCAGCCAAGATGAGGGGCGTCAGCGGTACGAGCAGTACTTC	CASSQDEGRQRYEQYF
TRBV5-1	few	-	TRBJ2-7	TGCGCCAGCAGCTTATGGGGGTCCCACGAGCAGTACTTC	CASSLWGSHEQYF
TRBV20-1	-	-	TRBJ2-5	TGCAGTGCTAGTAAAGGTTTGGGCCTCGACCCAGAGACCCAGTACTTC	CSASKGLGLDPETQYF
TRBV29-1	few	TRBD2	TRBJ2-7	TGCAGCGTTGAAATAGCGGGGACCCGGGATTATGCCGAGCAGTACTTC	CSVEIAGTRDYAEQYF
TRBV6-4	-	-	TRBJ1-1	TGTGCCAGCAGTGACCCCCTTGTTCTGAACACTGAAGCTTTCTTT	CASSDPLVLNTEAFF
TRBV11-2	-	TRBD2	TRBJ2-1	TGTGCCAGCAGCCTAAGACGTAGCGGGAGCTTCGGCGATGAGCAGTTCTTC	CASSLRRSGSFGDEQFF
TRBV20-1	-	-	TRBJ2-5	TGCAGTGCTAGAGATCTGGAGGGAGGACCCCGAGAGACCCAGTACTTC	CSARDLEGGPRETQYF
TRBV20-1	few	TRBD2	TRBJ2-2	TGCAGTGCGCAGTCCGGACTAGCGGGGGGAAGGACCGGGGGGCTGTTTTTT	CSAQSGLAGGRTGGLFF
TRBV27	-	-	TRBJ1-2	TGTGCCAGCAGTTCGTCGGGCCGCTTTGGCTACACCTTC	CASSSSGRFGYTF
TRBV5-1	few	-	TRBJ1-1	TGCGCCAGCAGCCTGGAGCGGCAGCCGAACACTGAAGCTTTCTTT	CASSLERQPNTEAFF
TRBV20-1	-	-	TRBJ2-5	TGCAGTGCGAGACAGATCCTGGGGTTGGGAGGTGAGACCCAGTACTTC	CSARQILGLGGETQYF
TRBV6-6	-	TRBD2	TRBJ2-1	TGTGCCAGCAGTTGGGCCCTGGCGGGAGACGGCAATGAGCAGTTCTTC	CASSWALAGDGNEQFF
TRBV6-2/TRBV6-3	-	TRBD2	TRBJ2-3	TGTGCCAGCAGTTACGCTAGCGGGAGGAGTACAGATACGCAGTATTTT	CASSYASGRSTDTQYF
TRBV27	-	-	TRBJ1-5	TGTGCCAGCAGTTTGTCCACTGATCAGCCCCAGCATTTT	CASSLSTDQPQHF
TRBV5-1	-	-	TRBJ2-1	TGCGCCAGCAGCGTGCAACAGGGCAATGAGCAGTTCTTC	CASSVQQGNEQFF
TRBV20-1	few	-	TRBJ2-7	TGCAGTGCTAGTAGATCCAGGAGCTCCTACGAGCAGTACTTC	CSASRSRSSYEQYF
TRBV20-1	-	-	TRBJ1-2	TGCAGTGCTAGGAGCCGGGCTGGCTACACCTTC	CSARSRAGYTF
TRBV9	-	-	TRBJ2-7	TGTGCCAGCAGCGTCGGGGTTAGGGAGCAGTACTTC	CASSVGVREQYF
TRBV7-4	-	TRBD1	TRBJ1-3	TGTGCCAGCAGCGCAAGACCGGGACAGGGGGCTGGAAACACCATATATTTT	CASSARPGQGAGNTIYF
TRBV27	-	-	TRBJ2-1	TGTGCCAGCAGTTTCTCCCCGGGTGAGCAGTTCTTC	CASSFSPGEQFF
TRBV14	-	-	TRBJ1-3	TGTGCCAGCAGCCCGATGAGCTCTGGAAACACCATATATTTT	CASSPMSSGNTIYF
TRBV18	-	TRBD1	TRBJ1-2	TGTGCCAGCTCACAGAGTTCCAACAGGGGCTCTGGCTACACCTTC	CASSQSSNRGSGYTF
TRBV20-1	-	TRBD1	TRBJ1-2	TGCAGTGCTAGAGATTTTCGGCGGGACAGGGTAAACTATGGCTACACCTTC	CSARDFRRDRVNYGYTF
TRBV11-1	few	-	TRBJ1-1	TGTGCCAGCAGCTTATCACTGGGTCTTCCTGAAGCTTTCTTT	CASSLSLGLPEAFF
TRBV7-7	few	-	TRBJ2-5	TGTGCTAGCAGCTCAGCTGTCCAAGAGACCCAGTACTTC	CASSSAVQETQYF
TRBV6-5	few	-	TRBJ2-2	TGTGCCAGCAGTTACCTCTCAGCTTTGAACACCGGGGAGCTGTTTTTT	CASSYLSALNTGELFF
TRBV28	-	TRBD2	TRBJ2-1	TGTGCCAGCAGTTTATACTACTTAGGGGAGGGCCTTGATGAGCAGTTCTTC	CASSLYYLGEGLDEQFF
TRBV5-1	few	-	TRBJ2-7	TGCGCCAGCAGCTTGGCCGGAGACGGATCCTACGAGCAGTACTTC	CASSLAGDGSYEQYF
TRBV29-1	few	TRBD1	TRBJ1-2	TGCAGCGTCGATACAGGGGAATCTAATTCCCACACCTATGGCTACACCTTC	CSVDTGESNSHTYGYTF
TRBV29-1	-	-	TRBJ2-5	TGCAGCGTTCCAGCGCAAGAGACCCAGTACTTC	CSVPAQETQYF
TRBV7-9	-	TRBD1	TRBJ2-7	TGTGCCAGCAGCGGAACGACAGGGACCTACGAGCAGTACTTC	CASSGTTGTYEQYF
TRBV12-3/TRBV12-4	-	TRBD2	TRBJ2-7	TGTGCCAGCAGTTTAGGGAGCGGGGCCGAGGGGTACTTC	CASSLGSGAEGYF
TRBV20-1	-	-	TRBJ2-1	TGCAGTGGCAGGGAAGATAGCTCCTACAATGAGCAGTTCTTC	CSGREDSSYNEQFF
TRBV28	few	-	TRBJ1-1	TGTGCCAGCAGCCTTGGATCGGGTCAGGGACCCACTGAAGCTTTCTTT	CASSLGSGQGPTEAFF
TRBV20-1	-	-	TRBJ1-3	TGCAGTGCTAGAGAACCATCAGGGACTGGAGATGGAAACACCATATATTTT	CSAREPSGTGDGNTIYF
TRBV30	-	-	TRBJ1-4	TGTGCCTGCCCGGACAGTTTCGGTGAAAAACTGTTTTTT	CACPDSFGEKLFF
TRBV6-6	-	-	TRBJ2-1	TGTGCCAGCAGTTACTCTGACAGGAGCTCCTACAATGAGCAGTTCTTC	CASSYSDRSSYNEQFF
TRBV12-3/TRBV12-4	few	-	TRBJ2-5	TGTGCCAGCAGTTTTTTTGGGGTCCGACAAGAGACCCAGTACTTC	CASSFFGVRQETQYF
TRBV7-9	-	TRBD2	TRBJ2-5	TGTGCCAGCAGGTTGCCCCCGGGACTAGCGGGGACCTCGGAGACCCAGTACTTC	CASRLPPGLAGTSETQYF